Below, 7 T cell receptor beta chains from the same sample are listed, as sequenced in a study of T cells in Graves' hyperthyroidism and ophthalmopathy (dated by TCRdb to about 2019). The protocol used for the library was multiplex PCR. TCRdb records Illumina HiSeq 2000 as the sequencer. The TCR beta CDR3 regions were amplified from the RNA transcripts. A first-round RT-PCR of the TCR CDR3 used the HTBI primer set with the Qiagen OneStep RT-PCR kit. TCRdb cleaned the public reads at Q25 with fastp, built clones with MiXCR and kept in-frame beta chains. One record per CDR3 amino acid sequence lists the most common genes and DNA. Here the sample has approximately 400,000 distinct CDR3 sequences; about 15% occur a single time. The ten largest clones take up roughly 7.7% of the sample. Specimen: blood. These receptors originate from a woman aged 18-29 years with Graves' hyperthyroidism.

In this sample, this clonotype turned up many times. J is TRBJ1-5 and V is TRBV20-1, with D possibly TRBD1 on 5 matching bases. The CDR3 consists of 16 residues. Germline CDR1 is DFQATT and CDR2 is SNEGSKA (reference sequence). V lost 0 bases and J 0 bases, leaving 12 bases between the germline ends. CDR3 DNA: TGCAGTGCTAGAGATCGGGGGAGCAATAGCAATCAGCCCCAGCATTTT. Translated: CSARDRGSNSNQPQHF.

Turning to this clonotype: One base away lies a much larger clone, so this may be a sequencing read error. Written as DNA, the CDR3 is TGCGCCAGCAGCCGCCAGATCGTGGGAAGGGGCACAGATACGCAGTATTTT. It codes for CASSRQIVGRGTDTQYF. V and J are TRBV4-1 and TRBJ2-3, with D hard to call. The germline V gene encodes CDR1 MGHRA and CDR2 YSYEKL. Deletions cut 4 bases from V and 1 base from J, with 18 bases between. This CDR3 has 17 amino acids.

In this sample, this clonotype turned up many times. The CDR3 spells CASSPGVWDYGYTF. In nucleotides, the CDR3 is TGCGCCAGCAGCCCGGGGGTCTGGGACTATGGCTACACCTTC. The chain combines TRBV4-1 with TRBJ1-2; D might be TRBD1 (5 bases). CDR1 and CDR2 from the germline V gene are MGHRA and YSYEKL. The CDR3 covers 14 residues. The germline V and J ends were trimmed by 4 bases and 3 bases, with 12 bases remaining between them.

This clonotype was seen ten or more times. This chain links TRBV30 with TRBJ2-7, with D perhaps given as TRBD1 or TRBD2 (5 bases each). The germline gives CDR1 GTSNPN, CDR2 SVGIG (reference sequence). The CDR3 is made up of 12 amino acids. Trimming shortened V by 4 bases and J by 3 bases, and 10 bases separated the two germline ends. CDR3 sequence reads: CAWTRDGYEQYF. The CDR3 DNA is TGTGCCTGGACTAGGGACGGCTACGAGCAGTACTTC.

This clonotype was picked up a small number of times. The chain has TRBV6-1 and TRBJ2-1; D unclear. The germline V gene has CDR1 MNHNS and CDR2 SASEGT. V shed 6 bases and J shed 8 bases, with 23 bases lying between them. The CDR3 length is 16 residues. CDR3 nucleotide sequence: TGTGCCAGCAGGGAGCCTAGAGGCCTCAAGGTCCATGAGCAGTTCTTC. Residues: CASREPRGLKVHEQFF.

The sample holds many counts of this clonotype. The V and J genes are TRBV6-1 and TRBJ2-5; TRBD2 is a possible D gene (5 bases). The CDR3 runs 15 residues. Germline V gene sequence: CDR1 MNHNS, CDR2 SASEGT. Trimming shortened V by 7 bases and J by 1 base, and 16 bases separated the two germline ends. The CDR3 protein is CASTPSTGIQETQYF. The CDR3 region has the DNA TGTGCCAGCACCCCCAGTACGGGGATCCAAGAGACCCAGTACTTC.

Remarks on this clonotype: A read error is possible here, since a much larger clone lies one base away. The chain is built from TRBV7-6 and TRBJ2-1; 10 bases fit TRBD1. Germline V gives CDR1 SGHVS, CDR2 FNYEAQ. There are 15 residues in the CDR3. CDR3 DNA sequence: TGTGCCAGCAGCCCCAGGACAGGGGGTGCGAATGAGCAGCTCTTC. Translating gives CASSPRTGGANEQLF.